Listed below are T cell receptor beta chains from one sample, sequenced in a study of Ad26.COV2.S vaccination and SARS-CoV-2 variants. Libraries were prepared by immunoSEQ multiplex PCR; TCRdb keeps only in-frame clonotypes and omits some of them. The data show approximately 480,000 clones, with around 88% seen just once and over 10% held by the top ten. This sample comprised peripheral blood, obtained in a trial of Ad26.COV2.S vaccine versus placebo. The receptors stem from a person aged 18 to 59 who received the Ad26.COV2.S COVID-19 vaccine or a placebo. The CDR3 runs from the conserved cysteine through the conserved F or W. Each record gives: D gene, V gene, J gene, clone size, CDR3 DNA, CDR3 protein. D genes are given only for firm matches. Clone size is not always given. Where it is, it says once, few, many or a class for expanded clones.

.	TRBV20-1	TRBJ1-2	.	TGCAGTGCTAGTATAACAGCGTCAGGTTTTGGGGGCTACACCTTC	CSASITASGFGGYTF
.	TRBV6-5	TRBJ1-1	.	TGTGCCAGCAGCCTGGATGGGGAAATGAACACTGAAGCTTTCTTT	CASSLDGEMNTEAFF
TRBD1	TRBV9	TRBJ2-7	.	TGTGCCAGCAGCGTGGCCGGGACAGGTACCTACGAGCAGTACTTC	CASSVAGTGTYEQYF
.	TRBV4-3	TRBJ2-7	.	TGCGCCAGCAGCCAGGCCTGGGGGGACGAGCAGTACTTC	CASSQAWGDEQYF
.	TRBV30	TRBJ2-1	.	TGTGCCTGGAGTCATCTAGGGGATTACAATGAGCAGTTCTTC	CAWSHLGDYNEQFF
.	TRBV7-8	TRBJ1-5	.	TGTGCCAGCAGCCGTCGGACGGGCCAGCCCCAGCATTTT	CASSRRTGQPQHF
TRBD1	TRBV6-5	TRBJ1-5	.	TGTGCCAGCAGGGGGACAGGGCGGTATCAGCCCCAGCATTTT	CASRGTGRYQPQHF
TRBD1	TRBV7-6	TRBJ1-1	.	TGTGCCAGCAGCCCTTGGACAGGGCGACCGACCGAAGCTTTCTTT	CASSPWTGRPTEAFF
TRBD1	TRBV25-1	TRBJ1-2	.	TGTGCCAGCAGTGACAACAGGGGGCGAAGCTATGGCTACACCTTC	CASSDNRGRSYGYTF
TRBD2	TRBV5-1	TRBJ2-3	.	TGCGCCAGCAGCCCGGGACTAGCGGGAGGGACAGATACGCAGTATTTT	CASSPGLAGGTDTQYF
.	TRBV2	TRBJ1-6	.	TGTGCCAGCAGTACCCGGAAGGGAGATAATTCACCCCTCCACTTT	CASSTRKGDNSPLHF
TRBD2	TRBV19	TRBJ2-5	.	TGTGCCAGTAGTGCAGACAGGGGGAGGACTAGCGGGAGAGTAGAAGAGACCCAGTACTTC	CASSADRGRTSGRVEETQYF
.	TRBV30	TRBJ2-3	once	TGTGCCTGGAGTGTTGGGCCTAGGGAAGATACGCAGTATTTT	CAWSVGPREDTQYF
.	TRBV29-1	TRBJ1-4	.	TGCAGCGGCAGAACTAATGAAAAACTGTTTTTT	CSGRTNEKLFF
.	TRBV12-3/TRBV12-4	TRBJ2-7	.	TGTGCCAGCAGAACTACAGGTGCGGACGAGCAGTACTTC	CASRTTGADEQYF
.	TRBV2	TRBJ1-5	.	TGTGCCAGCAGTGAAGCCGGAGGACAGATCAATCAGCCCCAGCATTTT	CASSEAGGQINQPQHF
TRBD1	TRBV29-1	TRBJ2-3	once	TGCAGCGTTGATAGCCGTGGACAGGGCCGCACAGATACGCAGTATTTT	CSVDSRGQGRTDTQYF
TRBD2	TRBV27	TRBJ2-3	few	TGTGCCAGCAGTTTGAGACTAGCGGTCACAGATACGCAGTATTTT	CASSLRLAVTDTQYF
.	TRBV25-1	TRBJ1-1	.	TGTGCCAGCAGTGAAGGAGCTCCGGGTGAAGCTTTCTTT	CASSEGAPGEAFF
.	TRBV7-8	TRBJ1-2	.	TGTGCCAGCAGCTTAGCGGGGCAGCCCTATGGCTACACCTTC	CASSLAGQPYGYTF
.	TRBV5-4	TRBJ2-7	.	TGTGCCAGCAGCACCAGGGCCTACTCCTACGAGCAGTACTTC	CASSTRAYSYEQYF
.	TRBV28	TRBJ2-5	.	TGTGCCAGCAGTTTAATTACCGGCCCCCAAGAGACCCAGTACTTC	CASSLITGPQETQYF
TRBD1	TRBV5-4	TRBJ1-2	.	TGTGCCAGCAGCCGGGACAGTCCTCGCTATGGCTACACCTTC	CASSRDSPRYGYTF
TRBD2	TRBV2	TRBJ2-1	.	TGTGCCAGCAGTGAACAAAAAGGGACTAGATTGACGGGAGTCAATGAGCAGTTCTTC	CASSEQKGTRLTGVNEQFF
.	TRBV21-1	TRBJ2-7	.	TGTGCCAGCAGCGGACTAGCGGCAGCACCGGGCAAAGAGCAGTACTTC	CASSGLAAAPGKEQYF
.	TRBV9	TRBJ1-5	few	TGTGCCAGCAGCGTAGACGGGAATAGCAATCAGCCCCAGCATTTT	CASSVDGNSNQPQHF
.	TRBV28	TRBJ1-1	few	TGTGCCAGCAGTTTGGAACAGGAAGAAGCTTTCTTT	CASSLEQEEAFF
.	TRBV30	TRBJ1-4	once	TGTGCCTGGAGCCCTGGGGGGGATGAAAAACTGTTTTTT	CAWSPGGDEKLFF
.	TRBV7-2	TRBJ2-7	.	TGTGCCAGCAGATACGGGGCTCCTCCCTACGAGCAGTACTTC	CASRYGAPPYEQYF
.	TRBV29-1	TRBJ2-7	.	TGCAGCGCTACTGGCGGGGAGACCGGGGGCTCCTACGAGCAGTACTTC	CSATGGETGGSYEQYF
.	TRBV3-1/TRBV3-2	TRBJ2-3	.	TGTGCCAGCAGCCCAGTCCGCCAAGCGGCCACAGATACGCAGTATTTT	CASSPVRQAATDTQYF
.	TRBV30	TRBJ2-1	few	TGTGCCTGGAGTAAAAGCGGGTTACGCGATGAGCAGTTCTTC	CAWSKSGLRDEQFF
TRBD2	TRBV11-2	TRBJ2-1	.	TGTGCCAGCAGCCTTACAGCGGGAGCAGGCAATGAGCAGTTCTTC	CASSLTAGAGNEQFF
.	TRBV9	TRBJ2-2	.	TGTGCCAGCAGCGTAGCGTTCGGGGAGCTGTTTTTT	CASSVAFGELFF
TRBD1	TRBV29-1	TRBJ2-7	few	TGCAGCGCCTACAGGGGATCCTACGAGCAGTACTTC	CSAYRGSYEQYF
.	TRBV29-1	TRBJ1-4	.	TGCAGCGTTAGGGACAACCGTGGTGAAAAACTGTTTTTT	CSVRDNRGEKLFF
.	TRBV7-8	TRBJ1-1	.	TGTGCCAGCAGCTTCTTGAACACTGAAGCTTTCTTT	CASSFLNTEAFF
.	TRBV28	TRBJ1-2	many	TGTGCCAGCAGTTCGCATCCGGGACGGTCTAACTATGGCTACACCTTC	CASSSHPGRSNYGYTF
.	TRBV7-9	TRBJ1-2	.	TGTGCCAGCAGCTTAAGGGGCCTTAACTATGGCTACACCTTC	CASSLRGLNYGYTF
.	TRBV29-1	TRBJ1-3	.	TGCAGCGTTGCTCAGGGAGGAAACACCATATATTTT	CSVAQGGNTIYF
TRBD1	TRBV7-2	TRBJ2-2	.	TGTGCCAGCAGCTCGGGGACAGGCAAAAACACCGGGGAGCTGTTTTTT	CASSSGTGKNTGELFF
TRBD1	TRBV3-1/TRBV3-2	TRBJ1-2	.	TGTGCCAGCAGCCAACCGACCGGGACAGGAAAAGGCTACACCTTC	CASSQPTGTGKGYTF
TRBD1	TRBV28	TRBJ1-1	.	TGTGCCAGCAGTACGCCGACAGGGGAGGACACTGAAGCTTTCTTT	CASSTPTGEDTEAFF
.	TRBV29-1	TRBJ2-1	once	TGCAGCGTTCGCGGTCTTGAGCAGTTCTTC	CSVRGLEQFF
TRBD2	TRBV7-9	TRBJ2-3	.	TGTGCCAGCAGCCCCAAGCAGGGACTAAACACAGATACGCAGTATTTT	CASSPKQGLNTDTQYF
.	TRBV18	TRBJ2-3	.	TGTGCCAGCTCACCCCCGGGGATGAGCACAGATACGCAGTATTTT	CASSPPGMSTDTQYF
.	TRBV5-6	TRBJ2-2	.	TGTGCCAGCAGCAAAGAGACAGCCGAGTTTCTCGGGGAGCTGTTTTTT	CASSKETAEFLGELFF
TRBD2	TRBV10-3	TRBJ2-2	.	TGTGCCATCAGTGATCAGGATCGGACTAGCGGGAGTAGTAGGGAGCTGTTTTTT	CAISDQDRTSGSSRELFF